The rows below give T cell receptor beta chains drawn from one sample of a study of cytomegalovirus exposure and HLA in healthy donors. The table came from immunoSEQ multiplex PCR; TCRdb's copy has only in-frame clones and leaves some out. The profile covers roughly 180,000 clones, with roughly 77% appearing a single time and about 8% taken by the ten largest. Sequencing was performed on PBMCs. The receptor source for this set is a woman aged 40 to 55 in good health and CMV-seropositive. The CDR3 runs from the conserved cysteine through the conserved F or W. The D gene is left open where the match is weak. Some rows mark clone size as missing; the rest say once, few, many or name a class of expanded clone.

V gene	D gene	J gene	CDR3 length	clone size	CDR3 protein	CDR3 DNA
TRBV5-6	TRBD1	TRBJ1-2	14	-	CASSLWGQTYGYTF	TGTGCCAGCAGCTTGTGGGGACAGACCTATGGCTACACCTTC
TRBV7-2	TRBD1	TRBJ1-5	14	-	CASSYTGGNQPQHF	TGTGCCAGCAGCTACACAGGGGGGAATCAGCCCCAGCATTTT
TRBV4-3	TRBD2	TRBJ2-7	16	-	CASSQVWLAGSYEQYF	TGCGCCAGCAGCCAAGTCTGGCTAGCGGGCTCCTACGAGCAGTACTTC
TRBV11-3	TRBD1	TRBJ2-7	17	few	CASSLDLGGTGGYEQYF	TGTGCCAGCAGCTTAGATCTGGGGGGGACAGGGGGCTACGAGCAGTACTTC
TRBV18	TRBD1	TRBJ1-5	15	-	CASSQGTGRNQPQHF	TGTGCCAGCTCACAGGGGACAGGGCGCAATCAGCCCCAGCATTTT
TRBV19	TRBD1	TRBJ1-1	14	once	CASSISGGWTEAFF	TGTGCCAGTAGTATTTCAGGGGGATGGACTGAAGCTTTCTTT
TRBV18	TRBD2	TRBJ2-7	14	-	CASSQDTGGYEQYF	TGTGCCAGCTCACAGGACACGGGGGGCTACGAGCAGTACTTC
TRBV28	TRBD2	TRBJ2-3	18	-	CASRGPGLAGGPTDTQYF	TGTGCCAGCAGGGGACCGGGACTAGCGGGAGGACCCACAGATACGCAGTATTTT
TRBV27	-	TRBJ2-3	16	-	CASSPSGWGGPDTQYF	TGTGCCAGCAGTCCCTCCGGGTGGGGGGGCCCAGATACGCAGTATTTT
TRBV10-2	-	TRBJ2-7	15	-	CASSAPRLTSYEQYF	TGCGCCAGCAGTGCGCCTAGACTAACCTCCTACGAGCAGTACTTC
TRBV9	-	TRBJ1-3	19	-	CASSPLGVGRESSGNTIYF	TGTGCCAGCAGCCCTCTCGGGGTAGGGCGAGAAAGCTCTGGAAACACCATATATTTT
TRBV29-1	-	TRBJ2-2	12	-	CSVGWGAGELFF	TGCAGCGTGGGGTGGGGAGCCGGGGAGCTGTTTTTT
TRBV7-8	-	TRBJ2-2	15	-	CASTRTRLNTGELFF	TGTGCCAGCACCCGAACTAGGTTGAACACCGGGGAGCTGTTTTTT
TRBV4-2	-	TRBJ2-1	12	-	CASRTSPGEQFF	TGTGCCAGCAGGACATCCCCAGGAGAGCAGTTCTTC
TRBV28	TRBD1	TRBJ2-3	13	-	CASRGQSTDTQYF	TGTGCCAGCAGGGGACAGAGCACAGATACGCAGTATTTT
TRBV2	TRBD1	TRBJ1-4	14	-	CASSPRGQLEKLFF	TGTGCCAGCAGCCCACGGGGACAGCTTGAAAAACTGTTTTTT